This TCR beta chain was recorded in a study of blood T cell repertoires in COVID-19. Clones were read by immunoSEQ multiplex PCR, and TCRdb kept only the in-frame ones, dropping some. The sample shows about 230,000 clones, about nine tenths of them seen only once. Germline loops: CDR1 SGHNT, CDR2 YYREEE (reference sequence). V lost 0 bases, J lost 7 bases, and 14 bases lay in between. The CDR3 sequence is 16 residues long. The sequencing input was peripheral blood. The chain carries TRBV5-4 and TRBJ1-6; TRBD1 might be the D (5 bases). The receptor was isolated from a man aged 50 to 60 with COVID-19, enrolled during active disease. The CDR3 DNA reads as TGTGCCAGCAGCTTGGGTCTTCAGGGAGGGAATTCACCCCTCCACTTT. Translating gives CASSLGLQGGNSPLHF.